This TCR beta chain emerged from a study of blood T cells in healthy people across ages (dated by TCRdb to about 2015). A note on the overall study: In model experiments, template switching captured roughly one uniquely barcoded TCR beta cDNA molecule for every two T cells. To avoid experimental bias, donors of different ages were distributed randomly across sequencing lanes. To track age-related changes in TCR beta repertoire diversity, the study relied on deep sequencing normalized with unique cDNA molecular identifiers. Donors were grouped into four age groups: young (average approximately 15 years), middle-aged (around 39), aged (over 55) and long-lived (less than 85). For two donors (one aged 18 to 30 and one aged 80 or older), the study analyzed two additional independent replicas of 1 million unique cDNA reads from the same blood draw.

Study-level results and caveats: Conclusive comparison of naive and antigen-experienced compartments was prevented by the profiling of bulk unsorted PBMCs. Because the CMV infection status of the donors was unknown, age-related changes in expanded clonotypes may potentially have been confounded. As age increased, observed TCR beta diversity per million T cells dropped in a roughly linear way, and a significant reduction was already evident by age roughly 36. Compared with the aged group, more naive CD4+ T cells, fewer expanded clones and increased TCR diversity were shown by the long-lived group, suggesting age selection. The percentage of naive T cells measured by flow cytometry correlated strongly with observed TCR beta diversity. Total diversity estimates from one million sequenced T cells were considered lower bounds and underestimates.

As concerns this clonotype: Its target antigen remains unknown. Base qualities were left out, and no much larger clone turns up one base away.

The library was made by 5' RACE. TCRdb records Illumina HiSeq 2500 as the sequencer. A second PCR of about 6 to 11 cycles was performed with a sample-barcoded 5' primer and a J-beta primer mix. Each TCR beta cDNA molecule received a unique molecular identifier from a template-switch 5' adaptor carrying 12 random nucleotides. Each sample yielded at least 3 million CDR3-containing paired-end reads. The Mint cDNA synthesis kit, primed by a TRBC-specific oligonucleotide, was used to synthesize first-strand cDNA from all RNA. All cDNA was treated with uracil-DNA glycosylase and then went through a first 18-cycle PCR with the universal primers M1SS and BC2_uni_R. Per the authors' processing: For normalization, 1 million high-quality reads, each with a distinct molecular identifier, were randomly selected from each sample. Instead of being binned into consensus sequences, reads that shared molecular identifiers were thrown out. MiTCR, run with a Q25 quality threshold and the strictest error-elimination algorithm, handled CDR3 identification, clonotype clustering and error correction. A nonparametric unseen species model with Euler transformation was used to estimate a lower bound on total TCR beta diversity. The public reads were reanalyzed by TCRdb: fastp trimming at Q25, MiXCR alignment, in-frame beta chains only. When rows share a CDR3 protein, they turn into one entry using the most common DNA and genes. Clone size and V and J calls follow TCRdb, not the original study. The sample profile shows 850,000 to 950,000 distinct CDR3 sequences; more than 25% of them were found once. The ten top clones hold 15% to 20% of the sample.

Donors were about 36 systemically healthy Caucasian individuals from Russia aged roughly 6 to 90 years. Each donor gave ten milliliters of peripheral blood, collected into EDTA-treated Vacutainer tubes. Ficoll-Paque density-gradient centrifugation was used to isolate PBMCs, with at least 7 million obtained per sample. Trizol reagent was used to extract total RNA from the PBMCs, yielding at least 6 micrograms per sample. The percentages of naive CD45RAhigh/CD27high T cells were determined by flow cytometry on a PBMC aliquot from every donor. The TCR was taken from an elderly woman in good health. Sample: blood.

The sequenced DNA is TGTGCCAGCAGTTCTAGCGGGGGATCCGAGCAGTTCTTC. Its translation reads: CASSSSGGSEQFF. The chain uses TRBV12-3 or TRBV12-4 and TRBJ2-1, with 10 bases aligning to TRBD2. The CDR3 has 13 amino acids, counting the end cysteine and phenylalanine. The only DNA kept is the CDR3, 39 bases in frame from the first base. After removal of 4 bases from V and 10 bases from J, the junction retains 4 bases not matched to a gene.